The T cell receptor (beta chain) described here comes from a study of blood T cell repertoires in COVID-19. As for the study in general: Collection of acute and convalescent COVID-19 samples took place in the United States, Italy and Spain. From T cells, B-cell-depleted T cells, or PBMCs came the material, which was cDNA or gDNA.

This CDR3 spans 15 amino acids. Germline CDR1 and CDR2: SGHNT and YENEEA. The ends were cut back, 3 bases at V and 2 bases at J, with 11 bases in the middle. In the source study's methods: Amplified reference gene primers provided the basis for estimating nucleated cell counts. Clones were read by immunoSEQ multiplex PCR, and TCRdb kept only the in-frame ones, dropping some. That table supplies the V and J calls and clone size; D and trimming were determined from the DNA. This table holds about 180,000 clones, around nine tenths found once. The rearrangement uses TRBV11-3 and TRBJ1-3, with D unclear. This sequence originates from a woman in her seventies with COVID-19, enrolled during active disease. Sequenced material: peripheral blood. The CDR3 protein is CASSLDGLTGNTIYF. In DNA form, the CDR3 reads TGTGCCAGCAGCTTGGACGGACTTACTGGAAACACCATATATTTT.